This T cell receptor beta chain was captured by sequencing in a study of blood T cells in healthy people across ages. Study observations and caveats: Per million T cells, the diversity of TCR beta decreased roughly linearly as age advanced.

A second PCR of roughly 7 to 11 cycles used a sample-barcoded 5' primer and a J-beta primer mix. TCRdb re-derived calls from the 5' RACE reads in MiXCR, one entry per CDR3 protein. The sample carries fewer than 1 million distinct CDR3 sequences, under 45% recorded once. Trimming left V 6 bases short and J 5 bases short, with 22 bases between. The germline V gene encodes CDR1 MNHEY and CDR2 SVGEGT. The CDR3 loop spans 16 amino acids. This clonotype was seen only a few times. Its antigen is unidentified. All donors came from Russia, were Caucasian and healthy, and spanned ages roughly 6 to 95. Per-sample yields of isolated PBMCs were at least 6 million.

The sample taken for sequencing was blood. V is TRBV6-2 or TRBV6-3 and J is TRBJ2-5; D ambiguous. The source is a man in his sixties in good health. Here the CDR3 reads CASSWPPKGFRETQYF. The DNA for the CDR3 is TGTGCCAGCAGCTGGCCGCCTAAAGGGTTTAGGGAGACCCAGTACTTC.